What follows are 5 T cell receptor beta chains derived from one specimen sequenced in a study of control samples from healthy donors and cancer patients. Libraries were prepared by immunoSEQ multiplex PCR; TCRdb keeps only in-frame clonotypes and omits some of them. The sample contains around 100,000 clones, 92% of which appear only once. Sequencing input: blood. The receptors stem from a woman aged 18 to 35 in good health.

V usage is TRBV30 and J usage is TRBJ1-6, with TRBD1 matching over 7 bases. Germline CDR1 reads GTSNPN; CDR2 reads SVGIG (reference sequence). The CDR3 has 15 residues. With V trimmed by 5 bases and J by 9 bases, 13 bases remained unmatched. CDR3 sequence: CAWVEGTATSSPLHF. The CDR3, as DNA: TGTGCCTGGGTAGAAGGGACAGCCACAAGTTCACCCCTCCACTTT.

The DNA for the CDR3 is TGTGCCAGCAGTACCGCGACAGGTCCAGCTAACTATGGCTACACCTTC. It encodes CASSTATGPANYGYTF. This rearrangement joins TRBV27 to TRBJ1-2; maybe TRBD1 (6 bases). The CDR3 is made up of 16 amino acids. V was clipped by 5 bases and J by 0 bases, with 16 bases between them. CDR1 is MNHEY and CDR2 is SMNVEV in the germline V gene (reference sequence).

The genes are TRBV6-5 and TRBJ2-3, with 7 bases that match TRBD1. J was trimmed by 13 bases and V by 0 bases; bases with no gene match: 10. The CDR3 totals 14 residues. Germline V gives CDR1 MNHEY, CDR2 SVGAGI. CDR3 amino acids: CASSYSPGDRAKYF. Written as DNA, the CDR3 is TGTGCCAGCAGTTACTCCCCCGGAGACAGGGCAAAGTATTTT.

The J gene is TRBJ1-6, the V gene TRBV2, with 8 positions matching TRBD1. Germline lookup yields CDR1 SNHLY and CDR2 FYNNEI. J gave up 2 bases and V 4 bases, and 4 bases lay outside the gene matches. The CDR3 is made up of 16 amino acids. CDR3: CASSGGTGPYNSPLHF. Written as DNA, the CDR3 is TGTGCCAGCAGTGGTGGGACAGGACCCTATAATTCACCCCTCCACTTT.

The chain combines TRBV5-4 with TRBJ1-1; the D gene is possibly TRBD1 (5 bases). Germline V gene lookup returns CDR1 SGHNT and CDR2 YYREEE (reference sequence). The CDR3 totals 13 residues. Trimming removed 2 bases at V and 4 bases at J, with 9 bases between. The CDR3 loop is CASSFQGGTEAFF. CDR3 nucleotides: TGTGCCAGCAGCTTTCAGGGAGGCACTGAAGCTTTCTTT.